This T cell receptor (beta chain) appears in the sequencing data of a study of T cell responses to AZD1222 COVID-19 vaccine. Study-level findings and limits: An increase in Spike-specific TCR breadth and depth was observed after two AZD1222 doses. Sampling that yielded the repertoires occurred only after the peak T cell response. Distributed over spike, vaccine-associated CD4 TCRs predominated at 160-218 and 743-854.

There are 15 residues in the CDR3. Repertoires were generated with immunoSEQ multiplex PCR, while TCRdb's copy carries only in-frame clones and drops some. The sample has 100,000 to 150,000 clones; roughly 90% are singletons. With respect to this clone: Its antigen is not known.

The chain recombines TRBV12-1 with TRBJ1-6; the table's D call, TRBD1, was not checked against the DNA. TRBV12-1 is recorded as a pseudogene. Sequenced material: peripheral blood, taken on day 0 of AZD1222 vaccination. The sequence came from an adult in good health. The CDR3 region is CASSETDSYNSPLHF. The CDR3 bases are TGTGCCAGCAGCGAAACAGACTCCTATAATTCACCCCTCCACTTT.